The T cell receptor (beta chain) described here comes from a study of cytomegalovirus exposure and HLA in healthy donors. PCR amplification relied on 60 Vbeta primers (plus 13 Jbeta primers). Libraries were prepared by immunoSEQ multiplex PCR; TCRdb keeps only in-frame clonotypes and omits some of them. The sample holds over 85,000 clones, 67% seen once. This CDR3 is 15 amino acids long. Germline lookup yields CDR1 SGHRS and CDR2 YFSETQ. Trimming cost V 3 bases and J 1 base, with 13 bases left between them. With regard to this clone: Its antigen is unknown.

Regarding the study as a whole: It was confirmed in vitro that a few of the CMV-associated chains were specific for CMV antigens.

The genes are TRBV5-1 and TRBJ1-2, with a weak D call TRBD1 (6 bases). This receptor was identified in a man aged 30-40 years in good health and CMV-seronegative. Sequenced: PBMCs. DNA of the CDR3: TGCGCCAGCAGCTCAGGGGAAGGTGGTAACTATGGCTACACCTTC. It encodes CASSSGEGGNYGYTF.